A selection of T cell receptor beta chains follows, all from one sample in a study of blood T cell repertoires in COVID-19. TCRdb's table, derived via immunoSEQ multiplex PCR, lists solely in-frame clones and lacks some. The data show about 120,000 clones, about nine tenths seen once. Sequences were obtained from peripheral blood. The receptors stem from a human donor with active COVID-19. The donor label of this sample is uncertain. Each CDR3 is given with its conserved first and last residue. Each record gives: J gene, D gene, V gene, clone size, CDR3 DNA, CDR3 protein. A D gene is named only where the DNA matches it firmly. Some rows mark clone size as missing; the rest say once, few, many or name a class of expanded clone.

>TRBJ1-4|TRBD1|TRBV3-1/TRBV3-2|once
TGTGCCAGCAGCCCCCGGACAGGGGTGCCCACTAATGAAAAACTGTTTTTT
CASSPRTGVPTNEKLFF
>TRBJ2-5|NA|TRBV24-1|NA
TGTGCCACCAGTGATCCGGGAAAACAAGAGACCCAGTACTTC
CATSDPGKQETQYF
>TRBJ1-1|NA|TRBV19|NA
TGTGCCAGTAGTACCCTCGGCACTGAAGCTTTCTTT
CASSTLGTEAFF
>TRBJ2-2|NA|TRBV4-3|NA
TGCGCCAGCAGCCAAGTCACGGGAGGGGAGCTGTTTTTT
CASSQVTGGELFF
>TRBJ2-3|NA|TRBV12-3/TRBV12-4|NA
TGTGCCAGCAGTTTGGCCACCACAGATACGCAGTATTTT
CASSLATTDTQYF
>TRBJ1-2|NA|TRBV6-6|NA
TGTGCCAGCAGTCCAGGGCAGGGCTACACCTTC
CASSPGQGYTF
>TRBJ2-2|NA|TRBV27|NA
TGTGCCAGCAGTCTCGCGAACACCGGGGAGCTGTTTTTT
CASSLANTGELFF
>TRBJ1-5|TRBD1|TRBV2|NA
TGTGCCAGCAGTGGAGGACAGGTTAGCAATCAGCCCCAGCATTTT
CASSGGQVSNQPQHF
>TRBJ2-7|NA|TRBV19|NA
TGTGCCAGTAGTATTTCAGGGGCCTCCTACGAGCAGTACTTC
CASSISGASYEQYF
>TRBJ2-2|NA|TRBV7-2|NA
TGTGCCAGCAGCCCGTATGCGAACACCGGGGAGCTGTTTTTT
CASSPYANTGELFF
>TRBJ1-2|NA|TRBV11-2|NA
TGTGCCAGCAGCCAGAGACTGGGCTACACCTTC
CASSQRLGYTF
>TRBJ2-1|TRBD2|TRBV4-3|NA
TGCGCCAGCAGCCAAGATCTAAGCGGGGAAGTCCCCTACAATGAGCAGTTCTTC
CASSQDLSGEVPYNEQFF
>TRBJ2-1|TRBD2|TRBV4-3|NA
TGCGCCAGCAGTCGGACTAGCGGGGACCCCTCCTACAATGAGCAGTTCTTC
CASSRTSGDPSYNEQFF
>TRBJ1-3|NA|TRBV9|NA
TGTGCCAGCAGCGTAACAGACTCTGGAAACACCATATATTTT
CASSVTDSGNTIYF
>TRBJ1-1|TRBD1|TRBV11-1|NA
TGTGCCAGCAGCCCACAGGGGGCTGAAGCTTTCTTT
CASSPQGAEAFF
>TRBJ2-2|TRBD2|TRBV4-3|NA
TGCGCCAGCAGCCAAGTTTTGACTAGCGATGCGACCGGGGAGCTGTTTTTT
CASSQVLTSDATGELFF
>TRBJ1-4|TRBD1|TRBV18|NA
TGTGCCAGCTCACGGGACAGGAGTGCAACTAATGAAAAACTGTTTTTT
CASSRDRSATNEKLFF
>TRBJ2-1|TRBD2|TRBV4-1|NA
TGCGCCAGCAGCCAAGTACTAGCGGGGGACTACAATGAGCAGTTCTTC
CASSQVLAGDYNEQFF
>TRBJ2-5|NA|TRBV5-6|NA
TGTGCCAGCAGCTTGACGACAGGCAACGCGAGGGAGACCCAGTACTTC
CASSLTTGNARETQYF
>TRBJ1-2|NA|TRBV10-3|NA
TGTGCCATCAGTGCGCTAGGCGGGGGCTACACCTTC
CAISALGGGYTF
>TRBJ1-1|TRBD1|TRBV7-3|once
TGTGCCAGCAGCTTGACAGGGGGTTTCTCGGTGAACACTGAAGCTTTCTTT
CASSLTGGFSVNTEAFF
>TRBJ2-2|TRBD2|TRBV13|many
TGTGCCAGCAGCCGAGAGACTAGCGATGACACCGGGGAGCTGTTTTTT
CASSRETSDDTGELFF
>TRBJ1-1|TRBD1|TRBV7-9|NA
TGTGCCAGCAGCGGACAGGGGGCGCTCACTGAAGCTTTCTTT
CASSGQGALTEAFF
>TRBJ2-7|NA|TRBV13|NA
TGTGCCAGCAGCTTATCGGTGCGCCGCTACGAGCAGTACTTC
CASSLSVRRYEQYF
>TRBJ2-1|TRBD1|TRBV19|few
TGTGCCAGTAGGTCGCGACAGGGGGGGATAAAATACAATGAGCAGTTCTTC
CASRSRQGGIKYNEQFF
>TRBJ2-3|TRBD2|TRBV6-2/TRBV6-3|NA
TGTGCCAGCAGTTACGAGAGTTCGCGGGGGGGTCGGCCAGATACGCAGTATTTT
CASSYESSRGGRPDTQYF
>TRBJ2-7|TRBD1|TRBV7-9|NA
TGTGCCAGCAGCTTTTCCGGGACAGGGATTTACGAGCAGTACTTC
CASSFSGTGIYEQYF
>TRBJ2-1|TRBD1|TRBV5-1|NA
TGCGCCAGCAGCTGGACCGGGACAGGGGGCAATGAGCAGTTCTTC
CASSWTGTGGNEQFF
>TRBJ1-1|TRBD1|TRBV19|NA
TGTGCCAGTAGCTTTACAGGGGTAAGCACTGAAGCTTTCTTT
CASSFTGVSTEAFF
>TRBJ2-5|TRBD2|TRBV7-6|NA
TGTGCCAGCAGCTCCCGCGGGGGGCCCCAAGAGACCCAGTACTTC
CASSSRGGPQETQYF
>TRBJ1-1|TRBD1|TRBV19|few
TGTGCCAGTTTTGACAGGGAGCTTTACACTGAAGCTTTCTTT
CASFDRELYTEAFF
>TRBJ1-2|NA|TRBV19|NA
TGTGCCAGTAGTATCTCTGACAGTACGAGCTACACCTTC
CASSISDSTSYTF
>TRBJ2-7|NA|TRBV2|once
TGTGCCAGCAGCTTAGGACTTACCTACGAGCAGTACTTC
CASSLGLTYEQYF
>TRBJ1-1|NA|TRBV10-2|NA
TGCGCCAGCAGTGATCCAGGGAACACTGAAGCTTTCTTT
CASSDPGNTEAFF
>TRBJ2-2|NA|TRBV12-3/TRBV12-4|once
TGTGCCAGCTCTTCAATCGGGGGCGGGGAGCTGTTTTTT
CASSSIGGGELFF
>TRBJ2-7|TRBD1|TRBV28|few
TGTGCCAGCAGTCGGGACTCGACAGGGGGCGGAAACGAGCAGTACTTC
CASSRDSTGGGNEQYF
>TRBJ2-5|TRBD1|TRBV2|NA
TGTGCCAGCAGACGACAGGGGGCAAATGGAGAGACCCAGTACTTC
CASRRQGANGETQYF
>TRBJ1-2|TRBD1|TRBV5-1|NA
TGCGCCAGCAGCTGGGGGGACAGGCTGAACTATGGCTACACCTTC
CASSWGDRLNYGYTF
>TRBJ2-7|NA|TRBV2|few
TGTGCCAGCAGTGAAGCTGGGCACGTAAACTACGAGCAGTACTTC
CASSEAGHVNYEQYF
>TRBJ2-2|TRBD2|TRBV24-1|NA
TGTGCCACCAGTGATTTGGTACTAGCGGGGGCCGGGGAGCTGTTTTTT
CATSDLVLAGAGELFF
>TRBJ2-3|TRBD2|TRBV3-1/TRBV3-2|once
TGTGCCAGCAGCCGGCTACTAGCGGGGGGCACAGATACGCAGTATTTT
CASSRLLAGGTDTQYF
>TRBJ2-1|NA|TRBV30|NA
TGTGCCTGGAGTATTCGGTCGGGGAGTGAGCAGTTCTTC
CAWSIRSGSEQFF
>TRBJ2-7|NA|TRBV3-1/TRBV3-2|NA
TGTGCCAGCAGCGTTTCCTGCGGCGGAACCTACGAGCAGTACTTC
CASSVSCGGTYEQYF
>TRBJ2-5|TRBD1|TRBV19|NA
TGTGCCAGTACCACAGGGGGAAACCAAGAGACCCAGTACTTC
CASTTGGNQETQYF
>TRBJ1-2|NA|TRBV10-1|once
TGCGCCAGCAGTGAGTCGGCGGGCTATGGCTACACCTTC
CASSESAGYGYTF
>TRBJ2-1|TRBD1|TRBV5-8|NA
TGTGCCAGCAGCTTTGACAGGGATGAGCAGTTCTTC
CASSFDRDEQFF
>TRBJ1-1|NA|TRBV28|NA
TGTGCCAGCAGACTGGACACCTCGAACACTGAAGCTTTCTTT
CASRLDTSNTEAFF
>TRBJ2-5|TRBD2|TRBV9|NA
TGTGCCAGCAGCGACCCGCGGGGGGGCCGGGGGGAGACCCAGTACTTC
CASSDPRGGRGETQYF
>TRBJ2-7|NA|TRBV7-9|NA
TGTGCCAGCAGCCCCCGGGAGCTCCTAAACAACGAGCAGTACTTC
CASSPRELLNNEQYF
>TRBJ1-2|TRBD1|TRBV19|NA
TGTGCCAGTAGTAGCATTGGGAGCCGGGACAGGAGATTAGGGGGCTACACCTTC
CASSSIGSRDRRLGGYTF
>TRBJ1-2|NA|TRBV4-3|NA
TGCGCCAGCAGCCAAACAACCGGGACACTGCCAGGCTATGGCTACACCTTC
CASSQTTGTLPGYGYTF